These T cell receptor beta chains were read from a single sample in a study of blood T cell repertoires in COVID-19. Sequencing was performed with immunoSEQ multiplex PCR; in TCRdb, only in-frame clones are kept and a portion is missing. This sample yields approximately 100,000 clones, of which nearly 90% are seen a single time; about 4.2% belongs to the top ten. The sample was peripheral blood. The receptor source for this set is a man between 70 and 80 years old with acute or convalescent COVID-19. Both conserved end residues are part of each CDR3. D genes are given only for firm matches.

>TRBJ2-5|TRBD1|TRBV3-1/TRBV3-2
TGTGCCAGCAGCCTCGGACAGGGGGGGAAAGAGACCCAGTACTTC
CASSLGQGGKETQYF
>TRBJ2-3|-|TRBV2
TGTGCCAGCACTGGGGGGTTCAGCACAGATACGCAGTATTTT
CASTGGFSTDTQYF
>TRBJ1-6|-|TRBV19
TGTGCCAGCGGTCCCGGGATATATAATTCACCCCTCCACTTT
CASGPGIYNSPLHF
>TRBJ1-5|-|TRBV29-1
TGCAGCGCCCTTGGGGGGATCAATCAGCCCCAGCATTTT
CSALGGINQPQHF
>TRBJ2-3|-|TRBV18
TGTGCCGCGCGGGTTACAGATACGCAGTATTTT
CAARVTDTQYF
>TRBJ1-2|TRBD1|TRBV5-8
TGTGCCAGCAGCCCCGGGACAGGAATAAACTATGGCTACACCTTC
CASSPGTGINYGYTF
>TRBJ1-2|-|TRBV5-6
TGTGCCAGCAGCTTTGTAGGGGACTATGGCTACACCTTC
CASSFVGDYGYTF
>TRBJ1-2|-|TRBV27
TGTGCCAGCAGTTTATACTTAAACTATGGCTACACCTTC
CASSLYLNYGYTF
>TRBJ2-2|TRBD1|TRBV11-2
TGTGCCAGCAGCGGTCTTAGGGGGCCGGGAACCGGGGAGCTGTTTTTT
CASSGLRGPGTGELFF
>TRBJ2-7|TRBD1|TRBV29-1
TGCAGCGTAAGGGGGGGGACAGGGGCTTGGTCCTACGAGCAGTACTTC
CSVRGGTGAWSYEQYF